This TCR beta chain was documented in a study of T cell clonotyping in hematopoietic cell transplantation. Study findings and constraints: Recipient TCR diversity dropped after transplant; expanded clonotypes rose from day 30 to 180. No sorting was done, leaving CD4 and CD8 contributions mixed.

TCRdb keeps only in-frame clones here, not all; method: immunoSEQ multiplex PCR. The sample consists of about 14,000 clones, roughly 94% of them appearing once. In germline, CDR1 is SGHTA, CDR2 FQGNSA. The CDR3 consists of 15 residues. The ends lost 4 bases at V and 1 base at J; junction bases unmatched: 4. With regard to this clone: Its specificity is not known.

This receptor was identified in a male patient between 60 and 69 years old who had an allogeneic stem cell transplant from an unrelated donor, so the T cells may come from the graft donor. Some clones in this sample may be carry-over from other donors' samples. V usage is TRBV7-2 and J usage is TRBJ1-1; 9 bases are shared with TRBD1. Sample: PBMCs, taken 30 days after allogeneic stem cell transplant. This chain's CDR3 is CASSSMTGGNTEAFF. The CDR3 coding sequence is TGTGCCAGCAGCTCCATGACAGGGGGGAACACTGAAGCTTTCTTT.